These T cell receptor beta chains were read from a single sample in a study of blood T cell repertoires in COVID-19. Profiled with immunoSEQ multiplex PCR; TCRdb holds only in-frame clones, not every one. The sample records more than 200,000 clones, 75% to 90% being singletons. Material: PBMCs or T cells enriched from blood (not recorded which). The receptors were gathered from a woman aged 30 to 39 with acute COVID-19. Each CDR3 is given with its conserved first and last residue. The order of the fields is J gene, D gene, clone size, V gene, CDR3 DNA, CDR3 protein. D genes are given only for firm matches. A row's size may be missing; if present it is once, few, many or a size class.

j_call: TRBJ1-5
d_call: -
clone_size: few
v_call: TRBV19
cdr3_nt: TGTGCCAGTAGTATAGCTCCAGGGCCCCAGCATTTT
cdr3_aa: CASSIAPGPQHF

j_call: TRBJ1-4
d_call: TRBD1
clone_size: -
v_call: TRBV28
cdr3_nt: TGTGCCAGCAGACTACAGGGGGCAACTAATGAAAAACTGTTTTTT
cdr3_aa: CASRLQGATNEKLFF

j_call: TRBJ1-1
d_call: TRBD1
clone_size: -
v_call: TRBV5-1
cdr3_nt: TGCGCCAGCAGCTTGGGACAGGGGATGAACACTGAAGCTTTCTTT
cdr3_aa: CASSLGQGMNTEAFF

j_call: TRBJ2-1
d_call: TRBD2
clone_size: -
v_call: TRBV19
cdr3_nt: TGTGCCAGTAGTATTGGACTAGCGGGAGGCAATGAGCAGTTCTTC
cdr3_aa: CASSIGLAGGNEQFF

j_call: TRBJ1-1
d_call: -
clone_size: -
v_call: TRBV28
cdr3_nt: TGTGCCAGCAGTTTATATGGCCCACATAATTTCCCCCCCACTGAAGCTTTCTTT
cdr3_aa: CASSLYGPHNFPPTEAFF

j_call: TRBJ1-4
d_call: -
clone_size: -
v_call: TRBV18
cdr3_nt: TGTGCCAGCTCACAGACTAGGGTGCCTGAAAAACTGTTTTTT
cdr3_aa: CASSQTRVPEKLFF

j_call: TRBJ2-3
d_call: TRBD2
clone_size: -
v_call: TRBV7-9
cdr3_nt: TGTGCCAGCAGCGAGGGGACTAGCGGGAGTACAGATACGCAGTATTTT
cdr3_aa: CASSEGTSGSTDTQYF

j_call: TRBJ1-2
d_call: -
clone_size: -
v_call: TRBV18
cdr3_nt: TGTGCCAGCTCACCATCCCGCGGTCCTAGCTACACCTTC
cdr3_aa: CASSPSRGPSYTF

j_call: TRBJ2-7
d_call: TRBD2
clone_size: -
v_call: TRBV5-1
cdr3_nt: TGCGCCAGCAGCTTCGGACTAGCAGACGAGCAGTACTTC
cdr3_aa: CASSFGLADEQYF

j_call: TRBJ1-1
d_call: -
clone_size: -
v_call: TRBV10-3
cdr3_nt: TGTGCCATCAGAACTTCAGGGGAAACTGAAGCTTTCTTT
cdr3_aa: CAIRTSGETEAFF

j_call: TRBJ2-2
d_call: TRBD1
clone_size: few
v_call: TRBV5-4
cdr3_nt: TGTGCCAGCAGCTTGGATGGACAGGGGTGGACCGGGGAGCTGTTTTTT
cdr3_aa: CASSLDGQGWTGELFF

j_call: TRBJ2-7
d_call: TRBD1
clone_size: once
v_call: TRBV19
cdr3_nt: TGTGCCAGTAGCCGACAGGGAGCGGACGAGCAGTACTTC
cdr3_aa: CASSRQGADEQYF

j_call: TRBJ2-1
d_call: -
clone_size: -
v_call: TRBV15
cdr3_nt: TGTGCCACCAGCAGAGTGAACAGCTACTACAATGAGCAGTTCTTC
cdr3_aa: CATSRVNSYYNEQFF

j_call: TRBJ2-4
d_call: -
clone_size: -
v_call: TRBV19
cdr3_nt: TGTGCCAGTAGTCCCACAAGAGGGAACATTCAGTACTTC
cdr3_aa: CASSPTRGNIQYF

j_call: TRBJ2-2
d_call: -
clone_size: -
v_call: TRBV21-1
cdr3_nt: TGTGCCAGCAGCCAGGGGGCGCGGACCGGGGAGCTGTTTTTT
cdr3_aa: CASSQGARTGELFF

j_call: TRBJ2-5
d_call: -
clone_size: -
v_call: TRBV7-9
cdr3_nt: TGTGCCAGCAGCTTAGGACCCGGGACTGAAGTGCAAGAGACCCAGTACTTC
cdr3_aa: CASSLGPGTEVQETQYF

j_call: TRBJ2-2
d_call: TRBD2
clone_size: once
v_call: TRBV5-1
cdr3_nt: TGCGCCAGCAGCTTGTTCCCAGCGGGGATCCCGGGCACCGGGGAGCTGTTTTTT
cdr3_aa: CASSLFPAGIPGTGELFF

j_call: TRBJ2-6
d_call: -
clone_size: once
v_call: TRBV15
cdr3_nt: TGTGCCACCAGCAGAGATGGAGGGGATGGGGCCAACGTCCTGACTTTC
cdr3_aa: CATSRDGGDGANVLTF

j_call: TRBJ2-7
d_call: TRBD1
clone_size: -
v_call: TRBV28
cdr3_nt: TGTGCCAGCAGCTTCCCCCAGGGGGCCCGCTACGAGCAGTACTTC
cdr3_aa: CASSFPQGARYEQYF

j_call: TRBJ1-4
d_call: -
clone_size: -
v_call: TRBV27
cdr3_nt: TGTGCCAGCAGTTTATCCGGCAGGGTGGGTTTTAATGAAAAACTGTTTTTT
cdr3_aa: CASSLSGRVGFNEKLFF

j_call: TRBJ1-1
d_call: TRBD1
clone_size: -
v_call: TRBV30
cdr3_nt: TGTGCCTGGAGTGGGCGACAGGGGGCCGGCACTGAAGCTTTCTTT
cdr3_aa: CAWSGRQGAGTEAFF

j_call: TRBJ2-1
d_call: -
clone_size: -
v_call: TRBV19
cdr3_nt: TGTGCCAGTAGTAGGGCAGTAATTTACAATGAGCAGTTCTTC
cdr3_aa: CASSRAVIYNEQFF

j_call: TRBJ2-1
d_call: -
clone_size: -
v_call: TRBV4-1
cdr3_nt: TGCGCCAGCAGCCAAGATACAGGTTCCTACAATGAGCAGTTCTTC
cdr3_aa: CASSQDTGSYNEQFF

j_call: TRBJ2-5
d_call: -
clone_size: -
v_call: TRBV28
cdr3_nt: TGTGCCAGCAGAAGGGATTCGTGGGGAGGATGGGAGACCCAGTACTTC
cdr3_aa: CASRRDSWGGWETQYF

j_call: TRBJ2-3
d_call: TRBD2
clone_size: -
v_call: TRBV28
cdr3_nt: TGTGCCAGCAGTTCCCGACTAGCGGGAGGATTAGATACGCAGTATTTT
cdr3_aa: CASSSRLAGGLDTQYF

j_call: TRBJ1-2
d_call: -
clone_size: -
v_call: TRBV18
cdr3_nt: TGTGCCAGCTCAAGAGGACAAGGAGGGGACACCTTC
cdr3_aa: CASSRGQGGDTF

j_call: TRBJ1-2
d_call: TRBD1
clone_size: -
v_call: TRBV14
cdr3_nt: TGTGCCAGCAGTCTTACAGGGGGCGGTGGCTATGGCTACACCTTC
cdr3_aa: CASSLTGGGGYGYTF

j_call: TRBJ1-2
d_call: -
clone_size: -
v_call: TRBV5-6
cdr3_nt: TGTGCCAGCAGCTTCGAGGGCCCTGCCCCCGGCTACACCTTC
cdr3_aa: CASSFEGPAPGYTF

j_call: TRBJ1-2
d_call: TRBD1
clone_size: -
v_call: TRBV6-5
cdr3_nt: TGTGCCAGCAGCCCGGACAGGGTCTATGGCTACACCTTC
cdr3_aa: CASSPDRVYGYTF

j_call: TRBJ2-7
d_call: -
clone_size: -
v_call: TRBV27
cdr3_nt: TGTGCCAGCAAATTAACAGCTTCCTACGAGCAGTACTTC
cdr3_aa: CASKLTASYEQYF

j_call: TRBJ2-7
d_call: TRBD1
clone_size: -
v_call: TRBV30
cdr3_nt: TGTGCCTGGAGTGAGTGGGGCCGGACAGGACCTTCCTACGAGCAGTACTTC
cdr3_aa: CAWSEWGRTGPSYEQYF

j_call: TRBJ1-3
d_call: TRBD1
clone_size: -
v_call: TRBV19
cdr3_nt: TGTGCCAGTAGAAAACGGGGACAGCCTGGAAACACCATATATTTT
cdr3_aa: CASRKRGQPGNTIYF

j_call: TRBJ1-3
d_call: -
clone_size: -
v_call: TRBV7-2
cdr3_nt: TGTGCCAGCAGCGGAGGGTGGGGGTATGGGGCCGGAAACACCATATATTTT
cdr3_aa: CASSGGWGYGAGNTIYF

j_call: TRBJ2-1
d_call: TRBD2
clone_size: once
v_call: TRBV28
cdr3_nt: TGTGCCAGCAGTTTAGCGGGCCGGCTAGCGGGAGGGAATGAGCAGTTCTTC
cdr3_aa: CASSLAGRLAGGNEQFF

j_call: TRBJ1-2
d_call: TRBD1
clone_size: -
v_call: TRBV29-1
cdr3_nt: TGCAGCGTTTGGGCAGGGGGCCGAGGTGGCTACACCTTC
cdr3_aa: CSVWAGGRGGYTF

j_call: TRBJ1-2
d_call: -
clone_size: -
v_call: TRBV18
cdr3_nt: TGTGCCAGCTCACTTTCTTTAAGGAGATATGGCTACACCTTC
cdr3_aa: CASSLSLRRYGYTF

j_call: TRBJ2-7
d_call: TRBD1
clone_size: -
v_call: TRBV19
cdr3_nt: TGTGCCAGTAGTAATAACAGGGGATCCTACGAGCAGTACTTC
cdr3_aa: CASSNNRGSYEQYF

j_call: TRBJ2-1
d_call: -
clone_size: -
v_call: TRBV7-9
cdr3_nt: TGTGCCAGCAGCTTAGCGGGGAGGCAGTTCTTC
cdr3_aa: CASSLAGRQFF

j_call: TRBJ2-7
d_call: -
clone_size: -
v_call: TRBV2
cdr3_nt: TGTGCCAGCAGTGAAACTGCCCTATCCTACGAGCAGTACTTC
cdr3_aa: CASSETALSYEQYF

j_call: TRBJ2-1
d_call: -
clone_size: -
v_call: TRBV5-1
cdr3_nt: TGCGCCAGCAGGGCCAAAGCGGGCGACAATGAGCAGTTCTTC
cdr3_aa: CASRAKAGDNEQFF

j_call: TRBJ2-1
d_call: -
clone_size: -
v_call: TRBV4-1
cdr3_nt: TGCGCCAGCAGCCAAGTCGGGGGGAGAGGGACAGGAGACAATGAGCAGTTCTTC
cdr3_aa: CASSQVGGRGTGDNEQFF

j_call: TRBJ1-2
d_call: -
clone_size: -
v_call: TRBV12-3/TRBV12-4
cdr3_nt: TGTGCCAGAGCAAGACAGCCGCTGGGGGGCTACACCTTC
cdr3_aa: CARARQPLGGYTF